These 12 T cell receptor beta chains originate from one sample sequenced in a study of technical replicates of blood from a handful of donors. Profiling relied on immunoSEQ multiplex PCR, and the TCRdb table lists in-frame clones only, not all of them. Of tens of thousands of clones in the sample, approximately 96% are singletons; the top ten hold 0.36%. Input material: T cells isolated from PBMCs. The receptors stem from a human donor in good health.

This clone was seen a single time. The rearrangement uses TRBV6-1 and TRBJ2-7, with D uncertain. V was trimmed by 1 base and J by 0 bases, leaving 13 bases between them. The CDR3 spans 16 residues. Germline loops: CDR1 MNHNS, CDR2 SASEGT. CDR3 coding DNA: TGTGCCAGCAGTGAAGATGGTGGCTTGGCCTCCTACGAGCAGTACTTC. Translating it yields CASSEDGGLASYEQYF.

The genes are TRBV11-1 and TRBJ2-3, with 8 bases aligning to TRBD2. The CDR3 is 18 residues long. V lost 0 bases and J lost 4; bases outside the gene matches: 12. Looked up from germline, CDR1 is SGHAT and CDR2 is FQDESV (reference sequence). CDR3 coding DNA: TGTGCCAGCAGCTTAGCCCGGTCCGGCGGGAGGAGGGCAGATACGCAGTATTTT. It yields the protein CASSLARSGGRRADTQYF.

The chain uses TRBV14 and TRBJ2-3; 7 bases align to TRBD2. The CDR3 is 16 amino acids. Losses at the gene ends were 5 bases for V and 0 bases for J; bases not matched to a gene: 8. CDR1 is SGHDN, CDR2 FVKESK, per germline. The CDR3 DNA follows: TGTGCCAGCAGCAAGACTAGCCTGCCTAGCACAGATACGCAGTATTTT. Encoded protein: CASSKTSLPSTDTQYF.

In this sample, this clone turned up a few times. V is TRBV7-2 and J is TRBJ2-7; perhaps TRBD1 as D (6 bases). CDR3 size: 13 residues. Germline loops: CDR1 SGHTA, CDR2 FQGNSA. Trimming cost V 3 bases and J 3 bases, with 9 bases left between them. CDR3 coding DNA: TGTGCCAGCAGCTTGCACAGGGTCTACGAGCAGTACTTC. This gives the protein CASSLHRVYEQYF. The variable domain in full, completed from reference TRBV7-2 and TRBJ2-7, reads GAGVSQSPSNKVTEKGKDVELRCDPISGHTALYWYRQSLGQGLEFLIYFQGNSAPDKSGLPSDRFSAERTGGSVSTLTIQRTQQEDSAVYLCASSLHRVYEQYFGPGTRLTVT.

In its sample, this clone was seen a few times. This chain connects TRBV25-1 to TRBJ2-7; 9 positions match TRBD1. The CDR3 runs 14 residues. Trimming took 2 bases from V and 6 from J; bases not matched to a gene: 5. Germline CDR1 reads MGHDK; CDR2 reads SYGVNS. This chain's CDR3 is CASSEPGQGAEQYF. The CDR3 DNA follows: TGTGCCAGCAGTGAACCGGGACAGGGTGCCGAGCAGTACTTC.

V usage is TRBV14 and J usage is TRBJ2-1, with TRBD2 identical over 8 bases. Germline V lookup: CDR1 SGHDN, CDR2 FVKESK. The CDR3 totals 15 residues. V trimming: 2 bases; J trimming: 8 bases; junction bases outside the gene matches: 8. CDR3 nucleotide sequence: TGTGCCAGCAGCCAATCTTGGACTAGCAGGTATGAGCAGTTCTTC. Protein: CASSQSWTSRYEQFF.

The chain joins TRBV7-9 to TRBJ2-7; 7 positions agree with TRBD1. With 3 bases clipped from V and 7 bases from J, the junction kept 18 bases outside the gene matches. Germline CDR1 and CDR2: SEHNR and FQNEAQ (reference sequence). The CDR3 is 17 amino acids. The CDR3 region is CASSFRPRGQLSGEQYF. CDR3 coding DNA: TGTGCCAGCAGCTTCCGGCCCCGGGGACAGTTAAGTGGGGAGCAGTACTTC. The full variable domain, in which reference TRBV7-9 and TRBJ2-7 provide the parts outside the CDR3, is DTGVSQNPRHKITKRGQNVTFRCDPISEHNRLYWYRQTLGQGPEFLTYFQNEAQLEKSRLLSDRFSAERPKGSFSTLEIQRTEQGDSAMYLCASSFRPRGQLSGEQYFGPGTRLTVT.

Written as DNA, the CDR3 is TGCGCCAGCATGGGACTAGCGGCAGAAGATACGCAGTATTTT. This encodes CASMGLAAEDTQYF. The gene calls are TRBV4-1 and TRBJ2-3; 11 bases are a match to TRBD2. V lost 7 bases to trimming and J lost 5 bases; unmatched junction nucleotides: 5. The CDR3 contains 14 residues. Germline values: CDR1 MGHRA, CDR2 YSYEKL.

The chain couples TRBV5-4 to TRBJ2-2, with a weak D call TRBD1 (6 bases). CDR1 and CDR2 from the germline V gene are SGHNT and YYREEE (reference sequence). This CDR3 is 15 amino acids long. V was trimmed by 4 bases and J by 4 bases, leaving 14 bases between them. This CDR3 reads CASSDKGEITGELFF. The CDR3 DNA is TGTGCCAGCAGCGACAAGGGGGAAATCACCGGGGAGCTGTTTTTT.

V is TRBV27 and J is TRBJ1-3, with D perhaps matching TRBD1 (6 bases). CDR3 size: 14 residues. The V end lost 4 bases, the J end lost 4 bases, and 11 bases lay between the germline ends. Germline loops: CDR1 MNHEY, CDR2 SMNVEV (reference sequence). CDR3 DNA: TGTGCCAGCAGTTCGGGGGGCTCCGGAAACACCATATATTTT. Translating it yields CASSSGGSGNTIYF.

The chain recombines TRBV29-1 with TRBJ1-2, with 8 nucleotides matching TRBD1. The length of the CDR3 is 13 residues. V lost 6 bases and J lost 0; bases outside the gene matches: 3. Germline V gene sequence: CDR1 SQVTM, CDR2 ANQGSEA. The CDR3 spells CSVPDRANYGYTF. As DNA, the CDR3 is TGCAGCGTGCCGGACAGGGCTAACTATGGCTACACCTTC.

This rearrangement joins TRBV6-5 to TRBJ1-4; possible D gene TRBD1, 5 bases. Trimming shortened V by 7 bases and J by 10 bases, and 13 bases separated the two germline ends. The CDR3 has 12 residues. Germline CDR1 and CDR2: MNHEY and SVGAGI. The CDR3: CASTSTGGKLFF. The CDR3 DNA follows: TGTGCCAGCACCTCAACGGGGGGAAAACTGTTTTTT.